The clone carrying this TCR beta chain is a singleton in its sample. Its antigen remains unidentified. Germline CDR1 is SGHRS and CDR2 is YFSETQ. V shed 2 bases and J shed 0 bases, with 9 bases lying between them. This CDR3 region has 15 residues. TCRdb recomputed calls from the 5' RACE reads with MiXCR, one row per CDR3 protein. The profile shows about half a million distinct CDR3 sequences, 15% to 20% of them singletons. This entry is derived from a study of T-cell memory formation after mild COVID-19. Study-wide findings and caveats: Researchers could not confirm that second-wave clones peaking on day 37 targeted SARS-CoV-2.

This TCR derives from an adult woman who had mild COVID-19 (a few samples of this study predate the infection). Cell type and time point are not known. Sequenced: PBMCs or a T cell subset sorted from them (not recorded which). This rearrangement joins TRBV5-1 to TRBJ1-3; no firm D call. The CDR3 protein is CASSLEYASGNTIYF. CDR3 bases: TGCGCCAGCAGCTTAGAATATGCCTCTGGAAACACCATATATTTT.